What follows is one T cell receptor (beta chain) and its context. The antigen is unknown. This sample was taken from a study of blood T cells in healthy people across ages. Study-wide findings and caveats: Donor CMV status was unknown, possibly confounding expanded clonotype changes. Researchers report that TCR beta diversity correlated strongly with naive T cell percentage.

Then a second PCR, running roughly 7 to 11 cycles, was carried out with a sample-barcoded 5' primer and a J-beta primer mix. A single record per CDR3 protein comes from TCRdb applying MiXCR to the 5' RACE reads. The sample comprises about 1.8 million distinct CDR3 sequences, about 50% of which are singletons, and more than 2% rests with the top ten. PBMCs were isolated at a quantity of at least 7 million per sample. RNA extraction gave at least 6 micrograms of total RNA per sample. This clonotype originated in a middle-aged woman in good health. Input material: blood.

This chain's CDR3 is CSVGFGTDEKLFF. The CDR3, as DNA: TGCAGCGTGGGCTTTGGGACGGATGAAAAACTGTTTTTT. V usage is TRBV29-1 and J usage is TRBJ1-4, with D possibly matching TRBD1 (5 bases). This CDR3 comprises 13 residues. Germline assignment: CDR1 SQVTM and CDR2 ANQGSEA. Trimming took off 6 bases at V and 6 bases at J, with 14 bases between the two ends.